This T cell receptor (beta chain) came from a study of blood T cell repertoires in COVID-19. Trimming at V came to 3 bases and at J to 3 bases, leaving 5 bases not matched to a gene. CDR3 length: 15 amino acids. Germline-derived CDR1 and CDR2 are MDHEN and SYDVKM. Clones were sequenced by immunoSEQ multiplex PCR, and TCRdb holds only the in-frame ones, with some missing. Of more than 60,000 clones listed, roughly 84% are singletons. The sample taken for sequencing was peripheral blood. This rearrangement joins TRBV28 to TRBJ1-5; 7 positions match TRBD1. The receptor was isolated from a man aged 50-59 years with acute or convalescent COVID-19. CDR3 sequence reads: CASSLGQTFNQPQHF. In nucleotides, the CDR3 is TGTGCCAGCAGTTTGGGACAGACTTTCAATCAGCCCCAGCATTTT.